The present entry profiles one TCR beta chain with its context. The data stem from a study of control samples from healthy donors and cancer patients. The data were produced by immunoSEQ multiplex PCR, yet TCRdb's version contains in-frame clones alone and is incomplete. This sample has about 100,000 clones, with about 90% found just once. Looked up from germline, CDR1 is MNHEY and CDR2 is SMNVEV (reference sequence). The CDR3 loop spans 18 amino acids. Unmatched junction bases numbered 8, after V lost 2 bases and J lost 0 bases. This sequence was found in a woman between 50 and 59 years old in good health. The chain joins TRBV27 to TRBJ1-5, with 9 bases matching TRBD1. The source material was blood. CDR3 DNA: TGTGCCAGCAGTTTAACAGGGGGCAGAGCCTATAGCAATCAGCCCCAGCATTTT. This encodes CASSLTGGRAYSNQPQHF.